What follows are 2 T cell receptor beta chains derived from one specimen sequenced in a study of molecular identifiers for immune sequencing clone quantification. TCRdb redid the calling of the PCR reads with MiXCR, one entry per CDR3 protein. The sample carries over 100,000 distinct CDR3 sequences, under 40% recorded once. Source material: naive CD8+ T cells from blood, with Jurkat cell RNA spiked in. Indicated subset: FACS-sorted CD8+CD4-CCR7+CD45RA+ naive T cells. Receptors were obtained from a human donor in good health. Some libraries in this study had Jurkat cell RNA spiked in.

V and J are TRBV5-4 and TRBJ2-3; 14 bases map to TRBD2. V gave up 4 bases and J gave up 6 bases; unmatched junction bases: 13. The germline V gene has CDR1 SGHNT and CDR2 YYREEE (reference sequence). This CDR3 spans 18 amino acids. The CDR3 spells CASSGPTGTSGSKDTQYF. The CDR3 DNA is TGTGCCAGCAGCGGACCGACCGGGACTAGCGGGAGTAAGGATACGCAGTATTTT.

J is TRBJ1-1 and V is TRBV10-3; D perhaps matches TRBD1 (5 bases). Germline CDR1 and CDR2: ENHRY and SYGVKD. The CDR3 spans 12 residues. V gave up 7 bases and J gave up 0 bases, with 6 bases separating them. The CDR3 is CAITGVNTEAFF. DNA for the CDR3: TGTGCCATCACGGGGGTGAACACTGAAGCTTTCTTT.